The 5 T cell receptor beta chains below come from one sample, sequenced in a study of T-cell memory formation after mild COVID-19. TCRdb re-derived calls from the 5' RACE reads in MiXCR, one entry per CDR3 protein. The repertoire holds about 270,000 distinct CDR3 sequences, around 17% seen once, with 20% to 25% in the top ten. The sample consisted of PBMCs or a T cell subset sorted from them (not recorded which). Receptors originate from a man aged 18 to 29 who had mild COVID-19 (a few samples of this study predate the infection). Cell type and time point are not known.

The chain employs TRBV9 and TRBJ2-3; perhaps TRBD2 as D (5 bases). The CDR3 runs 16 residues. Trimming removed 4 bases at V and 1 base at J, with 16 bases between. Germline V lookup: CDR1 SGDLS, CDR2 YYNGEE. CDR3 nucleotides: TGTGCCAGCAGCACCCGAGCTTGGCGGGGCACAGATACGCAGTATTTT. The encoded protein is CASSTRAWRGTDTQYF.

The sample holds a few counts of this clonotype. The chain has TRBV4-2 and TRBJ2-4, with 8 bases fitting TRBD1. Per germline, CDR1 LGHNA and CDR2 YNFKEQ. CDR3 length equals 16 residues. J gave up 0 bases and V 5 bases, and 6 bases lay outside the gene matches. CDR3 region: CASSVTGALAKNIQYF. Written as DNA, the CDR3 is TGTGCCAGCAGCGTGACAGGGGCTTTAGCCAAAAACATTCAGTACTTC.

This sequence joins TRBV10-2 and TRBJ2-3; 7 bases agree with TRBD2. From germline, CDR1 is WSHSY and CDR2 SAAADI. The junction had 10 bases not matched to a gene; V was cut back by 2 bases and J by 8 bases. This CDR3 spans 15 amino acids. The CDR3 is CASSERTSLAVTQYF. In DNA form, the CDR3 reads TGCGCCAGCAGTGAGCGGACTAGTCTGGCGGTTACGCAGTATTTT.

This clonotype was seen more than once but under ten times. The genes are TRBV12-3 or TRBV12-4 and TRBJ1-1; weak D call: TRBD1 (6 bases). Trimming shortened V by 6 bases and J by 3 bases, and 14 bases separated the two germline ends. The CDR3 totals 14 residues. The CDR3 DNA is TGTGCCAGCAGACCCGGGACACCTTACACTGAAGCTTTCTTT. Protein product: CASRPGTPYTEAFF.

The chain links TRBV29-1 to TRBJ2-7; a weak D match, TRBD1 (6 bases). Trimming left V 4 bases short and J 3 bases short, with 10 bases between. Germline V gene data show CDR1 as SQVTM and CDR2 as ANQGSEA. CDR3 length equals 12 residues. The CDR3 bases are TGCAGCGTTGCCGGGACACACTACGAGCAGTACTTC. Protein product: CSVAGTHYEQYF.